The sequence of this TCR beta chain was determined in a study of T-cell memory formation after mild COVID-19. Turning to the study itself: The study found TCR clusters largely donor specific.

Amplification by 5'RACE using constant-segment primers produced TCR alpha and TCR beta cDNA libraries that carried sample barcodes and UMIs. A single record per CDR3 protein comes from TCRdb applying MiXCR to the 5' RACE reads. The data hold roughly 600,000 distinct CDR3 sequences, with around 17% observed a single time. General study results and limits: Some responding clones appeared in pre-infection memory, suggesting cross-reactive memory joined.

There are a few counts of this clonotype. Its antigen is as yet unknown. The CDR3 sequence is 18 residues long. The ends were cut back, 0 bases at V and 3 bases at J, with 20 bases in the middle. CDR1 and CDR2 from the germline V gene are MNHEY and SVGAGI. The rearrangement links TRBV6-5 to TRBJ1-1, with D perhaps matching TRBD1 (6 bases). The sample comprised PBMCs or a T cell subset sorted from them (not recorded which). The receptor comes from an adult woman who had mild COVID-19 (a few samples of this study predate the infection). Cell type and time point are not known. The CDR3 sequence: CASSYSIWQGMGDTEAFF. The DNA of the CDR3 is TGTGCCAGCAGTTACTCGATCTGGCAGGGGATGGGGGACACTGAAGCTTTCTTT.